A selection of T cell receptor beta chains follows, all from one sample in a study of response to subunit inactivated influenza vaccine. MiXCR, applied by TCRdb to the RT-PCR reads, yields one record per CDR3 protein. The repertoire holds around 470,000 distinct CDR3 sequences, around 7.9% seen once, with around 13% in the top ten. The material was PBMCs from blood, obtained less than 25 months after vaccination. These TCRs come from a man between 50 and 69 years old who received an inactivated influenza vaccine. Each CDR3 is given with its conserved first and last residue. A D gene is named only where the DNA matches it firmly. Size is stated for part of the rows, as once, few or many counts, or as a class when the clone is expanded.

abundance: -; d_gene: -; j_gene: TRBJ2-7; v_gene: TRBV4-2; CDR3aa: CASSPSRTSYEQYF; CDR3nt: TGTGCCAGCAGCCCTTCTAGGACCTCCTACGAGCAGTACTTC
abundance: -; d_gene: -; j_gene: TRBJ2-7; v_gene: TRBV28; CDR3aa: CASSFSGILGGDEQYF; CDR3nt: TGTGCCAGCAGTTTTTCTGGGATCCTGGGCGGCGACGAGCAGTACTTC
abundance: few; d_gene: TRBD2; j_gene: TRBJ2-1; v_gene: TRBV3-1; CDR3aa: CASSLRTSGRRYEQFF; CDR3nt: TGTGCCAGCAGCCTCCGGACTAGCGGGAGAAGGTATGAGCAGTTCTTC
abundance: -; d_gene: TRBD2; j_gene: TRBJ2-1; v_gene: TRBV4-1; CDR3aa: CASSQDDLWRGGYNEQFF; CDR3nt: TGCGCCAGCAGCCAAGATGATCTTTGGCGGGGGGGCTACAATGAGCAGTTCTTC
abundance: -; d_gene: -; j_gene: TRBJ2-6; v_gene: TRBV20-1; CDR3aa: CSALIGELLTF; CDR3nt: TGCAGTGCCCTAATTGGGGAGTTGTTGACTTTC
abundance: -; d_gene: TRBD1; j_gene: TRBJ1-1; v_gene: TRBV27; CDR3aa: CASSFSQGPETEAFF; CDR3nt: TGTGCCAGCAGTTTTTCACAGGGGCCTGAGACTGAAGCTTTCTTT
abundance: many; d_gene: TRBD2; j_gene: TRBJ2-1; v_gene: TRBV25-1; CDR3aa: CASSDLAGGPSEQFF; CDR3nt: TGTGCCAGCAGTGATCTAGCGGGGGGGCCTAGTGAGCAGTTCTTC
abundance: -; d_gene: -; j_gene: TRBJ2-2; v_gene: TRBV2; CDR3aa: CASSVGKNTGELFF; CDR3nt: TGTGCCAGCAGTGTGGGGAAGAACACCGGGGAGCTGTTTTTT
abundance: many; d_gene: TRBD2; j_gene: TRBJ2-7; v_gene: TRBV6-2/TRBV6-3; CDR3aa: CASSPAGGTTDEQYF; CDR3nt: TGTGCCAGCAGCCCGGCGGGAGGGACTACGGACGAGCAGTACTTC
abundance: many; d_gene: TRBD1; j_gene: TRBJ2-7; v_gene: TRBV20-1; CDR3aa: CSAKAPDRGGYEQYF; CDR3nt: TGCAGTGCTAAGGCCCCGGACAGGGGAGGATACGAGCAGTACTTC
abundance: few; d_gene: TRBD2; j_gene: TRBJ2-1; v_gene: TRBV20-1; CDR3aa: CSAREGGGASYNEQFF; CDR3nt: TGCAGTGCTAGAGAGGGCGGGGGGGCCTCCTACAATGAGCAGTTCTTC
abundance: -; d_gene: -; j_gene: TRBJ2-5; v_gene: TRBV4-2; CDR3aa: CASSQKGGSVTQYF; CDR3nt: TGTGCCAGCAGCCAGAAGGGGGGTTCGGTGACCCAGTACTTC
abundance: many; d_gene: -; j_gene: TRBJ2-2; v_gene: TRBV24-1; CDR3aa: CATSDLPQTGYTGELFF; CDR3nt: TGTGCCACCAGTGATTTGCCCCAGACAGGCTACACCGGGGAGCTGTTTTTT
abundance: many; d_gene: -; j_gene: TRBJ1-1; v_gene: TRBV9; CDR3aa: CASSVWEGSTEAFF; CDR3nt: TGTGCCAGCAGCGTATGGGAGGGGTCAACTGAAGCTTTCTTT
abundance: -; d_gene: -; j_gene: TRBJ1-4; v_gene: TRBV24-1; CDR3aa: CATSGSNRDQEKLFF; CDR3nt: TGTGCCACCAGTGGCTCGAACAGAGACCAAGAAAAACTGTTTTTT
abundance: -; d_gene: -; j_gene: TRBJ2-1; v_gene: TRBV5-4; CDR3aa: CASSVDEGREQFF; CDR3nt: TGTGCCAGCAGCGTGGATGAGGGGCGTGAGCAGTTCTTC
abundance: few; d_gene: -; j_gene: TRBJ2-3; v_gene: TRBV29-1; CDR3aa: CSVEADQGTDTQYF; CDR3nt: TGCAGCGTTGAGGCGGATCAGGGGACAGATACGCAGTATTTT
abundance: many; d_gene: -; j_gene: TRBJ2-7; v_gene: TRBV3-1; CDR3aa: CASEGRGSYEQYF; CDR3nt: TGTGCCAGCGAGGGCCGGGGCTCCTACGAGCAGTACTTC
abundance: few; d_gene: -; j_gene: TRBJ1-1; v_gene: TRBV20-1; CDR3aa: CSATSTRVSHTEAFF; CDR3nt: TGCAGTGCAACCTCCACACGGGTGTCTCACACTGAAGCTTTCTTT
abundance: -; d_gene: TRBD2; j_gene: TRBJ2-1; v_gene: TRBV20-1; CDR3aa: CSAPPRRGDNEQFF; CDR3nt: TGCAGTGCTCCCCCCCGGCGGGGGGACAATGAGCAGTTCTTC
abundance: many; d_gene: -; j_gene: TRBJ1-2; v_gene: TRBV6-5; CDR3aa: CASSYSISGYGYTF; CDR3nt: TGTGCCAGCAGTTACTCGATTTCGGGATATGGCTACACCTTC
abundance: -; d_gene: -; j_gene: TRBJ1-2; v_gene: TRBV5-5; CDR3aa: CASSASGNYGYTF; CDR3nt: TGTGCCAGCAGCGCAAGTGGGAACTATGGCTACACCTTC
abundance: few; d_gene: -; j_gene: TRBJ1-2; v_gene: TRBV5-1; CDR3aa: CASSTATSSNYGYTF; CDR3nt: TGCGCCAGCAGCACGGCCACTTCCTCCAACTATGGCTACACCTTC
abundance: -; d_gene: -; j_gene: TRBJ2-7; v_gene: TRBV4-3; CDR3aa: CASSQVKGRGHEQYF; CDR3nt: TGCGCCAGCAGCCAAGTCAAGGGCAGGGGCCACGAGCAGTACTTC
abundance: few; d_gene: -; j_gene: TRBJ2-5; v_gene: TRBV6-1; CDR3aa: CASASGRRETQYF; CDR3nt: TGTGCCAGCGCCTCGGGGCGACGAGAGACCCAGTACTTC
abundance: -; d_gene: -; j_gene: TRBJ1-4; v_gene: TRBV19; CDR3aa: CASSYNPTSTNEKLFF; CDR3nt: TGTGCCAGTAGTTACAACCCGACCTCAACTAATGAAAAACTGTTTTTT
abundance: many; d_gene: TRBD2; j_gene: TRBJ2-5; v_gene: TRBV5-1; CDR3aa: CASSLGGTSERETQYF; CDR3nt: TGCGCCAGCAGCTTGGGCGGGACTAGCGAGCGAGAGACCCAGTACTTC
abundance: few; d_gene: -; j_gene: TRBJ2-3; v_gene: TRBV7-9; CDR3aa: CASSFSPGRPAYF; CDR3nt: TGTGCCAGCAGCTTCTCCCCGGGCAGGCCGGCGTATTTT
abundance: few; d_gene: -; j_gene: TRBJ2-5; v_gene: TRBV25-1; CDR3aa: CASRVREETQYF; CDR3nt: TGTGCCAGCAGGGTCAGGGAGGAGACCCAGTACTTC
abundance: -; d_gene: -; j_gene: TRBJ2-5; v_gene: TRBV9; CDR3aa: CASSVGGNDGTQYF; CDR3nt: TGTGCCAGCAGCGTAGGAGGGAATGACGGGACCCAGTACTTC
abundance: few; d_gene: TRBD2; j_gene: TRBJ2-7; v_gene: TRBV2; CDR3aa: CASRPGTSGTYEQYF; CDR3nt: TGTGCCAGTAGACCCGGGACTAGCGGTACCTACGAGCAGTACTTC
abundance: few; d_gene: TRBD2; j_gene: TRBJ2-5; v_gene: TRBV29-1; CDR3aa: CSAVSGEETQYF; CDR3nt: TGCAGCGCTGTTAGCGGGGAAGAGACCCAGTACTTC
abundance: -; d_gene: TRBD1; j_gene: TRBJ2-5; v_gene: TRBV6-5; CDR3aa: CASSYQTGGDTQYF; CDR3nt: TGTGCCAGCAGTTACCAAACAGGGGGCGACACCCAGTACTTC
abundance: few; d_gene: TRBD1; j_gene: TRBJ1-5; v_gene: TRBV10-3; CDR3aa: CAISELAGGQPQHF; CDR3nt: TGTGCCATCAGTGAGTTGGCAGGGGGCCAGCCCCAGCATTTT
abundance: few; d_gene: -; j_gene: TRBJ2-3; v_gene: TRBV13; CDR3aa: CASSPNPTQGFSTDTQYF; CDR3nt: TGTGCCAGCAGCCCGAACCCGACACAGGGATTTAGCACAGATACGCAGTATTTT
abundance: few; d_gene: -; j_gene: TRBJ2-3; v_gene: TRBV7-2; CDR3aa: CASSFRRAGSTDTQYF; CDR3nt: TGTGCCAGCAGCTTCCGCAGGGCAGGTAGCACAGATACGCAGTATTTT
abundance: many; d_gene: -; j_gene: TRBJ2-3; v_gene: TRBV11-2; CDR3aa: CASSTGTDSHTQYF; CDR3nt: TGTGCCAGCAGCACTGGGACCGACTCCCATACGCAGTATTTT
abundance: many; d_gene: TRBD1; j_gene: TRBJ1-1; v_gene: TRBV5-1; CDR3aa: CASYPGQGARTEAFF; CDR3nt: TGCGCCAGTTACCCGGGACAGGGGGCGAGAACTGAAGCTTTCTTT
abundance: -; d_gene: -; j_gene: TRBJ2-7; v_gene: TRBV20-1; CDR3aa: CSARVPGNSYEQYF; CDR3nt: TGCAGTGCTAGAGTTCCAGGGAACTCCTACGAGCAGTACTTC
abundance: many; d_gene: TRBD1; j_gene: TRBJ1-1; v_gene: TRBV9; CDR3aa: CASSGGMNTEAFF; CDR3nt: TGTGCCAGTTCAGGGGGGATGAACACTGAAGCTTTCTTT
abundance: few; d_gene: -; j_gene: TRBJ2-2; v_gene: TRBV10-3; CDR3aa: CAISWKLQGRNTGELFF; CDR3nt: TGTGCCATCAGCTGGAAACTCCAGGGAAGGAACACCGGGGAGCTGTTTTTT
abundance: -; d_gene: TRBD2; j_gene: TRBJ2-3; v_gene: TRBV10-3; CDR3aa: CATQAGAGDTQYF; CDR3nt: TGTGCCACGCAAGCGGGAGCGGGAGATACGCAGTATTTT
abundance: many; d_gene: -; j_gene: TRBJ2-3; v_gene: TRBV15; CDR3aa: CATSTPLLKRSTDTQYF; CDR3nt: TGTGCCACCAGCACCCCCTTACTGAAAAGGAGCACAGATACGCAGTATTTT
abundance: few; d_gene: -; j_gene: TRBJ1-5; v_gene: TRBV27; CDR3aa: CASSKSRGFQPQHF; CDR3nt: TGTGCCAGCAGTAAATCGAGGGGGTTTCAGCCCCAGCATTTT
abundance: few; d_gene: TRBD2; j_gene: TRBJ2-4; v_gene: TRBV2; CDR3aa: CASGMSGGGNIQYF; CDR3nt: TGTGCCAGCGGTATGAGCGGGGGGGGAAACATTCAGTACTTC
abundance: -; d_gene: -; j_gene: TRBJ2-5; v_gene: TRBV5-1; CDR3aa: CASSLRDKEDQYF; CDR3nt: TGCGCCAGCAGCTTGAGGGACAAGGAGGACCAGTACTTC
abundance: many; d_gene: -; j_gene: TRBJ2-1; v_gene: TRBV3-1; CDR3aa: CASSQGRNNEQFF; CDR3nt: TGTGCCAGCAGCCAAGGACGGAACAATGAGCAGTTCTTC
abundance: -; d_gene: -; j_gene: TRBJ1-3; v_gene: TRBV28; CDR3aa: CASSLPLAGNTIYF; CDR3nt: TGTGCCAGCAGTCTACCTCTGGCAGGAAACACCATATATTTT
abundance: many; d_gene: -; j_gene: TRBJ2-2; v_gene: TRBV12-3/TRBV12-4; CDR3aa: CASKGVPGELFF; CDR3nt: TGTGCCAGCAAGGGGGTCCCCGGGGAGCTGTTTTTT
abundance: -; d_gene: TRBD1; j_gene: TRBJ2-7; v_gene: TRBV4-3; CDR3aa: CASSQVWDSSYEQYF; CDR3nt: TGCGCCAGCAGCCAAGTTTGGGACAGCTCCTACGAGCAGTACTTC
abundance: few; d_gene: -; j_gene: TRBJ1-1; v_gene: TRBV6-5; CDR3aa: CASSYAGNTEAFF; CDR3nt: TGTGCCAGCAGTTACGCTGGGAACACTGAAGCTTTCTTT
abundance: many; d_gene: -; j_gene: TRBJ2-7; v_gene: TRBV25-1; CDR3aa: CASSGAGSSYEQYF; CDR3nt: TGTGCCAGCAGTGGGGCAGGTTCGAGCTACGAGCAGTACTTC
abundance: few; d_gene: -; j_gene: TRBJ2-3; v_gene: TRBV11-2; CDR3aa: CASSLAGWTDTQYF; CDR3nt: TGTGCCAGCAGCTTAGCGGGCTGGACAGATACGCAGTATTTT
abundance: -; d_gene: TRBD1; j_gene: TRBJ1-2; v_gene: TRBV20-1; CDR3aa: CSAREPQGVGGYTF; CDR3nt: TGCAGTGCTAGAGAACCCCAGGGGGTAGGGGGCTACACCTTC
abundance: -; d_gene: -; j_gene: TRBJ2-4; v_gene: TRBV11-2; CDR3aa: CASSLMTVAKNIQYF; CDR3nt: TGTGCCAGCAGCCTAATGACGGTAGCCAAAAACATTCAGTACTTC